The rows below give T cell receptor beta chains drawn from one sample of a study of regulatory T cells in long-lasting Graves disease. TCRdb independently ran MiXCR on the multiplex PCR reads; one entry per CDR3 protein. The data hold approximately 380,000 distinct CDR3 sequences, with less than 25% observed a single time. The sequencing used peripheral blood mononuclear cells (PBMCs), collected when the disease was refractory, from a patient treated with antithyroid drugs. Every receptor here comes from a female donor with Graves disease. Both conserved end residues are part of each CDR3. Each record gives: CDR3 protein, CDR3 DNA, clone size, V gene, D gene, J gene. D genes are given only for firm matches. Expanded clones are given a class, and other clones once, few, many or no size at all.

CASSSDGGNQPQHF | TGTGCCAGCAGCTCGGACGGCGGCAATCAGCCCCAGCATTTT | many | TRBV27 | - | TRBJ1-5
CASSYLRQGWDTKAFF | TGTGCCAGCAGTTACCTGAGACAGGGATGGGACACTAAAGCTTTCTTT | once | TRBV6-5 | TRBD1 | TRBJ1-1
CASSHLTSGGQETQYF | TGTGCCAGCAGCCACCTGACTAGCGGGGGACAAGAGACCCAGTACTTC | many | TRBV3-1 | TRBD2 | TRBJ2-5
CASSIRPDSLGEQYF | TGTGCCAGTAGTATCCGACCCGACTCCCTTGGAGAGCAGTACTTC | - | TRBV19 | - | TRBJ2-7
CSAPDSPSYEQYF | TGCAGTGCCCCAGACAGCCCGTCCTACGAGCAGTACTTC | - | TRBV20-1 | - | TRBJ2-7
CASSLGLEAYEQYF | TGTGCCAGCAGCCTCGGACTAGAGGCCTACGAGCAGTACTTC | - | TRBV13 | TRBD2 | TRBJ2-7
CASSSKGDTEKLFF | TGTGCCAGCAGCTCCAAGGGGGACACCGAAAAACTGTTTTTT | many | TRBV2 | - | TRBJ1-4
CASSPEQGAKETQYF | TGTGCCAGCAGCCCGGAACAGGGGGCGAAAGAGACCCAGTACTTC | many | TRBV7-9 | TRBD1 | TRBJ2-5
CASTRDRGSLTYGYTF | TGCGCCAGCACCCGGGACAGGGGGAGTCTCACATATGGCTACACCTTC | few | TRBV4-3 | TRBD1 | TRBJ1-2
CASSLGQGGVTEAFF | TGTGCCAGCAGCTTAGGGCAGGGTGGAGTCACTGAAGCTTTCTTT | few | TRBV7-2 | - | TRBJ1-1
CASGVGKINGYTF | TGTGCCAGCGGGGTCGGAAAGATTAATGGCTACACCTTC | many | TRBV6-1 | - | TRBJ1-2
CASSPLAGAYYEQYF | TGTGCCAGCAGCCCACTAGCGGGGGCTTACTACGAGCAGTACTTC | many | TRBV7-2 | TRBD2 | TRBJ2-7
CASSGTADSGNTIYF | TGTGCCAGCAGTGGGACAGCCGACTCTGGAAACACCATATATTTT | few | TRBV2 | - | TRBJ1-3
CASSSRVYEQYF | TGTGCCAGCAGCTCCAGGGTCTACGAGCAGTACTTC | many | TRBV28 | - | TRBJ2-7
CASIPVAGHYEQYF | TGTGCCAGCATTCCCGTAGCGGGACACTACGAGCAGTACTTC | - | TRBV6-1 | TRBD2 | TRBJ2-7
CASEVTDRDSYEQYF | TGTGCCAGCGAAGTTACGGACAGGGATTCCTACGAGCAGTACTTC | - | TRBV6-1 | TRBD1 | TRBJ2-7
CASWMGELFF | TGTGCCAGCTGGATGGGGGAGCTGTTTTTT | many | TRBV28 | - | TRBJ2-2
CASSLRGDLANYGYTF | TGTGCCAGCAGCCTTCGAGGGGATTTGGCTAACTATGGCTACACCTTC | few | TRBV3-1 | - | TRBJ1-2
CASSSAGRGPDTEAFF | TGTGCCAGCAGCTCAGCGGGTAGGGGGCCTGACACTGAAGCTTTCTTT | many | TRBV12-3/TRBV12-4 | TRBD1 | TRBJ1-1
CASSFLTPRLDTQYF | TGTGCCAGCAGTTTCTTGACCCCCAGGCTGGATACGCAGTATTTT | few | TRBV27 | - | TRBJ2-3
CASSQDRGYSYEQYF | TGCGCCAGCAGCCAAGATAGAGGTTACAGCTACGAGCAGTACTTC | few | TRBV4-3 | - | TRBJ2-7
CASRHRISENNEQFF | TGTGCCAGCAGACACAGGATCTCAGAAAACAATGAGCAGTTCTTC | - | TRBV28 | - | TRBJ2-1
CASSITGENTGELFF | TGTGCCAGTAGTATTACGGGGGAGAACACCGGGGAGCTGTTTTTT | - | TRBV19 | - | TRBJ2-2
CASSTDRGDTEAFF | TGTGCCAGCAGCACGGACAGGGGGGACACTGAAGCTTTCTTT | - | TRBV7-2 | TRBD1 | TRBJ1-1
CASSETTTSAYEQYF | TGTGCCAGCAGCGAAACAACGACTAGCGCCTACGAGCAGTACTTC | - | TRBV7-9 | TRBD2 | TRBJ2-7
CASSPRARDTEAFF | TGTGCCAGCAGTCCCCGGGCCCGGGACACTGAAGCTTTCTTT | many | TRBV12-3/TRBV12-4 | - | TRBJ1-1
CASSPTGDSPLHF | TGTGCCAGCAGTCCAACCGGGGATTCACCCCTCCACTTT | many | TRBV12-3/TRBV12-4 | - | TRBJ1-6
CSVAQSVDTEAFF | TGCAGCGTTGCCCAGTCTGTGGACACTGAAGCTTTCTTT | many | TRBV29-1 | - | TRBJ1-1
CASSLGGVHEQFF | TGTGCCAGCAGCTTAGGCGGGGTCCATGAGCAGTTCTTC | - | TRBV7-9 | - | TRBJ2-1
CASSPSEGAIGYGYTF | TGTGCCAGCAGCCCCAGCGAGGGGGCGATTGGCTATGGCTACACCTTC | many | TRBV7-8 | TRBD1 | TRBJ1-2
CASSVEGLAGEYEQYF | TGCGCCAGCAGCGTGGAGGGACTAGCGGGAGAGTACGAGCAGTACTTC | once | TRBV5-1 | TRBD2 | TRBJ2-7
CAWKRIQLVYGYTF | TGTGCCTGGAAGAGAATACAGTTGGTATATGGCTACACCTTC | - | TRBV30 | - | TRBJ1-2
CASSGVSGANVLTF | TGTGCCAGCAGTGGGGTCTCTGGGGCCAACGTCCTGACTTTC | many | TRBV6-2/TRBV6-3 | - | TRBJ2-6
CASSSRALNTEAFF | TGTGCCAGCAGTTCCAGGGCCTTGAACACTGAAGCTTTCTTT | many | TRBV7-2 | - | TRBJ1-1
CASSPWDRGAYEQYF | TGCGCCAGCAGCCCCTGGGACAGGGGTGCCTACGAGCAGTACTTC | few | TRBV5-1 | TRBD1 | TRBJ2-7
CASSHAGSGGTEAFF | TGTGCCAGCAGCCATGCCGGGTCTGGGGGGACTGAAGCTTTCTTT | few | TRBV4-2 | - | TRBJ1-1
CASSVDFQETQYF | TGTGCCAGCAGTGTCGACTTCCAAGAGACCCAGTACTTC | many | TRBV2 | - | TRBJ2-5
CASSPPGAKNNEQFF | TGTGCCAGCAGTCCACCGGGAGCGAAAAACAATGAGCAGTTCTTC | - | TRBV28 | - | TRBJ2-1
CASSPRGGMNTEAFF | TGTGCCAGCAGCCCCCGGGGAGGGATGAACACTGAAGCTTTCTTT | - | TRBV3-1 | - | TRBJ1-1
CSAKDRVEYEQYF | TGCAGTGCTAAGGACAGGGTTGAGTACGAGCAGTACTTC | many | TRBV20-1 | TRBD1 | TRBJ2-7
CASSFLPPALSNQPQHF | TGTGCCAGCAGCTTTCTTCCACCGGCACTTAGCAATCAGCCCCAGCATTTT | - | TRBV5-5 | - | TRBJ1-5
CASSPGYNYGYTF | TGTGCCAGCTCTCCAGGGTATAACTATGGCTACACCTTC | many | TRBV9 | - | TRBJ1-2
CASSSPDPGDIQYF | TGTGCCAGCAGCTCTCCGGACCCTGGGGACATTCAGTACTTC | few | TRBV7-9 | - | TRBJ2-4
CATTQVNTEAFF | TGTGCCACTACACAGGTAAACACTGAAGCTTTCTTT | many | TRBV2 | - | TRBJ1-1
CASSFRGNEQYF | TGTGCCAGCAGTTTTCGGGGGAACGAGCAGTACTTC | many | TRBV28 | - | TRBJ2-7
CASSLDRWGYEQYF | TGTGCCAGCAGCTTAGACAGGTGGGGCTACGAGCAGTACTTC | - | TRBV7-8 | - | TRBJ2-7
CATSRDPDANQPQHF | TGTGCCACCAGCAGGGATCCGGACGCCAATCAGCCCCAGCATTTT | few | TRBV15 | - | TRBJ1-5
CASSITGGNGGELFF | TGTGCCAGTAGTATTACAGGGGGCAATGGCGGGGAGCTGTTTTTT | - | TRBV19 | TRBD1 | TRBJ2-2
CASSHGPPSREQYF | TGTGCCAGCAGCCACGGACCCCCCTCGAGAGAGCAGTACTTC | few | TRBV3-1 | - | TRBJ2-7
CASSLGGTNQFHEQYF | TGCGCCAGCAGCTTGGGGGGGACAAATCAGTTCCACGAGCAGTACTTC | few | TRBV5-1 | - | TRBJ2-7
CSVSLPGPDTQYF | TGCAGCGTTTCTCTCCCCGGCCCAGATACGCAGTATTTT | - | TRBV29-1 | - | TRBJ2-3